The clone carrying this T cell receptor beta chain was counted at least ten times. Antigen specificity is unknown. Not enrolled were patients with uncontrolled infection, other autoimmune disease, pregnancy or lactation. These data belong to a study of T cells in Graves' hyperthyroidism and ophthalmopathy. This CDR3 has 17 amino acids. Losses at the gene ends were 4 bases for V and 4 bases for J; bases not matched to a gene: 13. CDR1 SGHRS and CDR2 YFSETQ come from the germline V gene. RNA transcripts served as the template for amplifying TCR beta CDR3 regions. HTBI primers drove first-round RT-PCR of the TCR CDR3. TCRdb used MiXCR to reprocess the multiplex PCR reads, holding one entry per CDR3 protein. Seen here are around 350,000 distinct CDR3 sequences, about 20% observed once, and the top ten hold roughly 3.5%. Study-wide points: Onset of ophthalmopathy came a median around 6.5 months after the model predicted it. Appearing also in blood were most of the thyroid clonotypes expanded above 0.001. A model built on 13 V-J features separated ophthalmopathy from stable hyperthyroidism.

The sequence came from a woman younger than 35 with Graves' hyperthyroidism. The V call is TRBV5-1, the J call TRBJ2-2; 7 bases match TRBD1. The sequenced material came from blood. The CDR3 sequence is CASSRSLRQGATGELFF. CDR3 bases: TGCGCCAGCAGCCGCTCCCTTCGACAGGGAGCCACCGGGGAGCTGTTTTTT. The full variable domain, with the rest looked up from reference TRBV5-1 and TRBJ2-2, is KAGVTQTPRYLIKTRGQQVTLSCSPISGHRSVSWYQQTPGQGLQFLFEYFSETQRNKGNFPGRFSGRQFSNSRSEMNVSTLELGDSALYLCASSRSLRQGATGELFFGEGSRLTVL.